Here is one T cell receptor beta chain with its context. What it binds is unknown. The CDR3 end lies 3 residues beyond the end of the read and is filled in from the germline J gene. Method: immunoSEQ multiplex PCR; TCRdb's copy keeps in-frame clones and lacks some. This table lists 30,000 to 45,000 clones. The CDR3 runs to 14 residues. The germline CDR1 and CDR2 sequences are SGHVS and FQNEAQ. This sample was taken from a study of T cells in women clearing cervical HPV infection. Study-wide findings and caveats: TRBV6-7 relative abundance averaged approximately 0.11% in cases and approximately 0.15% in controls.

The source material was blood buffy coat. The sequence derives from a woman between 18 and 75 years old with a cervical HPV16 infection that either progressed to CIN3+ or cleared (not recorded which). The rearrangement joins TRBV7-8 to TRBJ2-3; D is ambiguous. CDR3 sequence: CASSPTTISETQYF. CDR3 bases read: TGTGCCAGCAGCCCAACTACCATCTCGGAGACG.